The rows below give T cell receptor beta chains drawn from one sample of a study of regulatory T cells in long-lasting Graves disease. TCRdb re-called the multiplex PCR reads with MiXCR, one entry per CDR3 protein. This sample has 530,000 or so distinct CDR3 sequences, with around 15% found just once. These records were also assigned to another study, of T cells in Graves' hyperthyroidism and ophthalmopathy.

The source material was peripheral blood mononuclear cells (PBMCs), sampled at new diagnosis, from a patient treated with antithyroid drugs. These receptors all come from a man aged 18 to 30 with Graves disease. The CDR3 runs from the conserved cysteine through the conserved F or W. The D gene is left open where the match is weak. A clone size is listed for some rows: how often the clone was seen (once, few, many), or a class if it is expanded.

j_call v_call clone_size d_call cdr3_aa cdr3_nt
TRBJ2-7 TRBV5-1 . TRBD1 CASSSAQGGGGYEQYF TGCGCCAGCAGCTCCGCACAGGGGGGAGGAGGCTACGAGCAGTACTTC
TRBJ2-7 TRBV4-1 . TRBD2 CASSQDSGSALLEQYF TGCGCCAGCAGCCAAGATAGCGGGAGTGCTCTCCTCGAGCAGTACTTC
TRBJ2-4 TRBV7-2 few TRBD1 CASSLRTGQAKNIQYF TGTGCCAGCAGCTTACGGACAGGGCAGGCCAAAAACATTCAGTACTTC
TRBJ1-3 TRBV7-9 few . CASSPPFRSGNTIYF TGTGCCAGCAGCCCCCCGTTTCGCTCTGGAAACACCATATATTTT
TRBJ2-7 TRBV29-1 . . CSVEWDYEQYF TGCAGCGTTGAGTGGGACTACGAGCAGTACTTC
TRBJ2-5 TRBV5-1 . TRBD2 CASSWGPLGGRAQVKWYF TGTGCCAGCAGCTGGGGCCCGTTGGGCGGGAGGGCCCAGGTTAAATGGTACTTC
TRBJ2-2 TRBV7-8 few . CASSLVVGGSTGELFF TGTGCCAGCAGCTTAGTGGTGGGGGGCTCCACCGGGGAGCTGTTTTTT
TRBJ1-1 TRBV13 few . CASSLRRTEGTEAFF TGTGCCAGCAGCCTACGTCGCACCGAGGGGACTGAAGCTTTCTTT
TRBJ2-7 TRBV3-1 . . CASSQDRTRQYF TGTGCCAGCAGCCAAGACAGGACGAGGCAGTACTTC
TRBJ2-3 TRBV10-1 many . CASSETYSTDTQYF TGCGCCAGCAGTGAGACGTACAGCACAGATACGCAGTATTTT
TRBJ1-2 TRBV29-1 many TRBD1 CSVDFVRGQNYGYTF TGCAGCGTTGATTTTGTGAGGGGACAGAACTATGGCTACACCTTC
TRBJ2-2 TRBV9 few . CASSVDVTGELFF TGTGCCAGCAGCGTAGACGTTACCGGGGAGCTGTTTTTT
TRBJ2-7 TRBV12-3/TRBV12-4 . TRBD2 CASSTGLAGVRYEQYF TGTGCCAGCAGTACCGGACTAGCGGGAGTCCGCTACGAGCAGTACTTC
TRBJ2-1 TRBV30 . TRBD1 CAWAGTGNNEQFF TGTGCCTGGGCCGGGACAGGGAATAACGAGCAGTTCTTC
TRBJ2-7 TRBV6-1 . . CASGSRLWEQYF TGTGCCAGCGGAAGTCGCTTGTGGGAGCAGTACTTC
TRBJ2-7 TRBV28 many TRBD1 CACWTGGAEQYF TGTGCCTGTTGGACAGGGGGCGCCGAGCAGTACTTC
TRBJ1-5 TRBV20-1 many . CSAILQRGNQPQHF TGCAGTGCTATACTGCAAAGAGGCAATCAGCCCCAGCATTTT
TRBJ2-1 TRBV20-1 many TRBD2 CSARGLAGLNEQFF TGCAGTGCTAGAGGACTAGCGGGGTTGAATGAGCAGTTCTTC
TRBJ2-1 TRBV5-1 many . CASSLGRRQVAAPLYEQFF TGCGCCAGCAGCTTGGGACGGCGGCAGGTCGCGGCGCCACTTTATGAGCAGTTCTTC
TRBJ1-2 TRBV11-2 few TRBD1 CASSSGGGLSGGYTF TGTGCCAGCAGCTCAGGGGGGGGGTTGTCAGGTGGCTACACCTTC
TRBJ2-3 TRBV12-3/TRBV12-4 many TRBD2 CASSPSEGGNTDTQYF TGTGCCAGCAGTCCCTCGGAGGGAGGGAACACAGATACGCAGTATTTT
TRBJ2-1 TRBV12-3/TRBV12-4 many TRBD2 CASSPREGPYNEQFF TGTGCCAGCAGCCCCAGGGAGGGCCCCTACAATGAGCAGTTCTTC
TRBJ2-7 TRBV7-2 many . CASSLDGLNTYEQYF TGTGCCAGCAGCTTAGATGGACTTAATACCTACGAGCAGTACTTC
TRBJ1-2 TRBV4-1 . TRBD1 CASNRWTGSFDGYGYTF TGCGCCAGCAACCGTTGGACAGGGAGTTTCGATGGCTATGGCTACACCTTC
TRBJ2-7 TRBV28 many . CASSPGLNSYEQYF TGTGCCAGCAGTCCCGGGTTAAACTCCTACGAGCAGTACTTC
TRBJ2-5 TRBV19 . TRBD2 CASGPGTREETQYF TGTGCCAGCGGACCGGGGACTAGAGAGGAGACCCAGTACTTC
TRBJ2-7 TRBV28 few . CASSFEGSNEQYF TGTGCCAGCAGTTTTGAGGGGTCAAACGAGCAGTACTTC
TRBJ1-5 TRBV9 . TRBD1 CASSGTGDGNQPQHF TGTGCCAGCAGCGGGACAGGGGATGGCAATCAGCCCCAGCATTTT
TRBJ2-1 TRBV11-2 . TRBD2 CASSGSGNNEQFF TGTGCCAGCAGCGGGAGCGGGAACAATGAGCAGTTCTTC
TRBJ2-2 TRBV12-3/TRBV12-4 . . CASSPQGLDTGELFF TGTGCCAGCAGCCCCCAGGGATTGGACACCGGGGAGCTGTTTTTT